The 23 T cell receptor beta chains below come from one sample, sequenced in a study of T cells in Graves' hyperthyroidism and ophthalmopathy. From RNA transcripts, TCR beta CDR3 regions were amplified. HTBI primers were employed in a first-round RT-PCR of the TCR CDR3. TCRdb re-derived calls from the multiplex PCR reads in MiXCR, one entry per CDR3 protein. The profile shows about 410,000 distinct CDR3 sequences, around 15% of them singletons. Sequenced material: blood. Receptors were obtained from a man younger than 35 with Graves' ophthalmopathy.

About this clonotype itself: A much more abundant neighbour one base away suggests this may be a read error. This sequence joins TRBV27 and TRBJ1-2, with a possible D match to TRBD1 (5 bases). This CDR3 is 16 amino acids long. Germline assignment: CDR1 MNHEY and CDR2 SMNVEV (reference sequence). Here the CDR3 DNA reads TGTGCCGGCAGTTTATCCTGGGGCGCAGGAATCTATGGCTACACCTTC. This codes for CAGSLSWGAGIYGYTF.

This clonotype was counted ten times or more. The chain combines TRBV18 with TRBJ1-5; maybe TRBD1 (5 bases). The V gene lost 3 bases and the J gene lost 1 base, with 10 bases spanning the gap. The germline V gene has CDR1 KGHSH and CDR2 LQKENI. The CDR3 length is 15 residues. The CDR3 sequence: CASSPGTESNQPQHF. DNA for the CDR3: TGTGCCAGCTCACCCGGGACGGAAAGCAATCAGCCCCAGCATTTT.

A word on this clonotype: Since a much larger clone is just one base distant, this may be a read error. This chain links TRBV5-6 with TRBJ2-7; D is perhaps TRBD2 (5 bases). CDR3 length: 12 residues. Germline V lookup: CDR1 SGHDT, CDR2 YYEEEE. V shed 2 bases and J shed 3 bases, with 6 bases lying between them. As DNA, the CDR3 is TGTGCCAGCAGCTTAGACTACTACGAGCAGTACTTC. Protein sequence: CASSLDYYEQYF. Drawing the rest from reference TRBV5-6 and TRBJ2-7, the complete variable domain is DAGVTQSPTHLIKTRGQQVTLRCSPKSGHDTVSWYQQALGQGPQFIFQYYEEEERQRGNFPDRFSGHQFPNYSSELNVNALLLGDSALYLCASSLDYYEQYFGPGTRLTVT.

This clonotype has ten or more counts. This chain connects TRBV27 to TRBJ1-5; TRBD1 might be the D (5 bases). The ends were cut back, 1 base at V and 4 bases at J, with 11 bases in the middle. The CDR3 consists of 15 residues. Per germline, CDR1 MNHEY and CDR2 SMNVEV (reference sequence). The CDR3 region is CASSLYPGTNQPQHF. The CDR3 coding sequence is TGTGCCAGCAGTTTATACCCAGGGACTAATCAGCCCCAGCATTTT.

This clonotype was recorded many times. The CDR3 region has the DNA TGTGCCAGCAGTGAATCGGGACTAGCGGATACAGATACGCAGTATTTT. Translated: CASSESGLADTDTQYF. This chain links TRBV25-1 with TRBJ2-3; TRBD2 matches at 11 bases. Germline V gene data show CDR1 as MGHDK and CDR2 as SYGVNS. V lost 1 base and J lost 3; bases outside the gene matches: 3. The CDR3 covers 16 residues.

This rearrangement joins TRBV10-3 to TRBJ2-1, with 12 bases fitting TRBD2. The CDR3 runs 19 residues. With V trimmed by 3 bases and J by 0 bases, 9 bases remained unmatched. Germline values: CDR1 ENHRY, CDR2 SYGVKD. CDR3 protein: CAISEPGLAGPTSYNEQFF. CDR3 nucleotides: TGTGCCATCAGTGAACCGGGACTAGCGGGTCCTACCTCCTACAATGAGCAGTTCTTC.

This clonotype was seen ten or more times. In nucleotides, the CDR3 is TGTGCCAGCAGTCAGGCAGGGGCCGTTTCCTATGGCTACACCTTC. Translating gives CASSQAGAVSYGYTF. The chain uses TRBV6-1 and TRBJ1-2; D is perhaps TRBD1 (6 bases). Germline loops: CDR1 MNHNS, CDR2 SASEGT. V was cut by 5 bases and J by 4 bases, with 17 bases left in between. The CDR3 spans 15 residues.

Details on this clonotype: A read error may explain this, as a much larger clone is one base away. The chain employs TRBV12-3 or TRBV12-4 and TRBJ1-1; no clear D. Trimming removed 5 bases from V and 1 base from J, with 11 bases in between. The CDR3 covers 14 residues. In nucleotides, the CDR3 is TGTGCCAGCAGTCCGACGGATAAGAACACTGAAGCTTTCTTT. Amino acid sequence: CASSPTDKNTEAFF.

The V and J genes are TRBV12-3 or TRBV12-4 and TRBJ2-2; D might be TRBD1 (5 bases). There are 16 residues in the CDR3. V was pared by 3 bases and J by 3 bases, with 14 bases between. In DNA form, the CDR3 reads TGTGCCAGCAGTTTTTTTCAAGGGGAATACACCGGGGAGCTGTTTTTT. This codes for CASSFFQGEYTGELFF.

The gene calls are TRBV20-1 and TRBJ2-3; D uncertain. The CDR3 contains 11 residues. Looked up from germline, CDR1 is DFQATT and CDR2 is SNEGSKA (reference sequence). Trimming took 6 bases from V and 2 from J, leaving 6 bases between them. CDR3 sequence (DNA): TGCAGTGCGACTTACACAGATACGCAGTATTTT. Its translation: CSATYTDTQYF.

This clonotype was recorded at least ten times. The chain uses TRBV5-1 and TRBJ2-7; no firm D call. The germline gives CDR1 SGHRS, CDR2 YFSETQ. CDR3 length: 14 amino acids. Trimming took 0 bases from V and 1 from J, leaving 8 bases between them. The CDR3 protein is CASSLARSSYEQYF. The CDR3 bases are TGCGCCAGCAGCTTGGCCAGATCGTCCTACGAGCAGTACTTC.

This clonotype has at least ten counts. The CDR3 protein is CASSSRDSSYEQYF. CDR3 DNA sequence: TGTGCCAGCAGCTCCCGGGACTCTTCCTACGAGCAGTACTTC. The chain links TRBV7-9 to TRBJ2-7; D is perhaps TRBD2 (6 bases). The CDR3 sequence is 14 residues long. Germline V lookup: CDR1 SEHNR, CDR2 FQNEAQ (reference sequence). Trimming took off 4 bases at V and 1 base at J, with 11 bases between the two ends.

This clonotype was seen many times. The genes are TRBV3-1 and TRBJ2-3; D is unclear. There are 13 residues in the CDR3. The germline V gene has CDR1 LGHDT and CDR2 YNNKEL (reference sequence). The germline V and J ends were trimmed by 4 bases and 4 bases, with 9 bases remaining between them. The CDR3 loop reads CASSLPGSDTQYF. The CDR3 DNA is TGTGCCAGCAGCCTCCCGGGCTCAGATACGCAGTATTTT.

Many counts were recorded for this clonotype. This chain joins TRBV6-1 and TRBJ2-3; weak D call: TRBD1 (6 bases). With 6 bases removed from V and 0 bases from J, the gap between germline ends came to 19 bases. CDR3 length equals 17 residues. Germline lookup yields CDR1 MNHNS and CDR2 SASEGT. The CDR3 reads CASRPFRGRISTDTQYF. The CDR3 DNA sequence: TGTGCCAGCAGGCCTTTCAGGGGTCGGATAAGCACAGATACGCAGTATTTT.

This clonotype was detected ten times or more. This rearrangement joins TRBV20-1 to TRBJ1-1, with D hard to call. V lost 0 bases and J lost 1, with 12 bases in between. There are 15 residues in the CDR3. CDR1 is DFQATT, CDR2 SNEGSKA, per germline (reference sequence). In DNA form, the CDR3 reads TGCAGTGCTAGAGATGTGATGGGAGAGAACACTGAAGCTTTCTTT. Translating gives CSARDVMGENTEAFF.

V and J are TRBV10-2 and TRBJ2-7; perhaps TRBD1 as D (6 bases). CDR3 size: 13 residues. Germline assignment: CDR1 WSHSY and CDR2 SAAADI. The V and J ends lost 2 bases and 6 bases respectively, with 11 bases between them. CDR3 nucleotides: TGCGCCAGCAGTGAGGCACAGGGTGGCGAGCAGTACTTC. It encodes CASSEAQGGEQYF.

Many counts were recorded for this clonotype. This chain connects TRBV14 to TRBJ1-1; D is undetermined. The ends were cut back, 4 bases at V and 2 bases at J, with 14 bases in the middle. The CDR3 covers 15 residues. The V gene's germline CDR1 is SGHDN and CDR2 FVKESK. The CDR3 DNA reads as TGTGCCAGCAGCCCACAGTTGATCCCTAACACTGAAGCTTTCTTT. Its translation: CASSPQLIPNTEAFF.

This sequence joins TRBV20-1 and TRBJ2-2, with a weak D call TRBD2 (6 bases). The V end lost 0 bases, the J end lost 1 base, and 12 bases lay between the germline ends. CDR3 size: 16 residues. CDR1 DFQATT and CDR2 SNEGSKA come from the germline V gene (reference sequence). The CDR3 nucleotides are TGCAGTGCTAGAGATCATGGGGGGTTGAACACCGGGGAGCTGTTTTTT. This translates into CSARDHGGLNTGELFF.

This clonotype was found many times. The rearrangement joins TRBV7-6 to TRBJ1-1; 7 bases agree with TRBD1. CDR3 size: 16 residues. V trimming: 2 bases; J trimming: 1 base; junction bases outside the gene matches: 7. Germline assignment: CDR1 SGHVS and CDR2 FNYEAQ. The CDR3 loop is CASSLQGVRKNTEAFF. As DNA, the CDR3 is TGTGCCAGCAGCTTACAGGGGGTGCGGAAGAACACTGAAGCTTTCTTT.

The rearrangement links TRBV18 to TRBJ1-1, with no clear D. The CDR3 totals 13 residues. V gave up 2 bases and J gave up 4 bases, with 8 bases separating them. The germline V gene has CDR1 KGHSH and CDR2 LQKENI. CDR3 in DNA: TGTGCCAGCTCACCAGGGGAAGGCACTGAAGCTTTCTTT. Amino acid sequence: CASSPGEGTEAFF.

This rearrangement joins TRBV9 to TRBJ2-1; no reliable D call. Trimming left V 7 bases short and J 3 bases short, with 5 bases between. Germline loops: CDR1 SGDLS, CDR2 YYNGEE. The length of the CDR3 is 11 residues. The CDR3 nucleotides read TGTGCCAGCGGAGACTACAATGAGCAGTTCTTC. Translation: CASGDYNEQFF.

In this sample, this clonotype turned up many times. DNA of the CDR3: TGTGCCATCAGTGAGAGAGGCGGGACCGCTCTAGCCAAAAACATTCAGTACTTC. Protein sequence: CAISERGGTALAKNIQYF. V gene TRBV10-3 combines with J gene TRBJ2-4; perhaps TRBD2 as D (6 bases). Deletions cut 2 bases from V and 0 bases from J, with 17 bases between. Germline CDR1 and CDR2: ENHRY and SYGVKD. CDR3 size: 18 residues.

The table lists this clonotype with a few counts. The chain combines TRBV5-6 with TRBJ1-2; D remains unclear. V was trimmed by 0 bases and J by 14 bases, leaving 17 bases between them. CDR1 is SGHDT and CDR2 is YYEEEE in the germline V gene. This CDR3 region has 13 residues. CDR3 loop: CASSLAPGVPYTF. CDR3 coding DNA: TGTGCCAGCAGCTTGGCACCGGGAGTTCCTTATACCTTC.